This is a list of T cell receptor beta chains from one sample in a study of blood T cells in healthy people across ages. From the 5' RACE reads, TCRdb called clonotypes with MiXCR, one entry per CDR3 protein. The data hold 700,000 to 850,000 distinct CDR3 sequences, with roughly 34% observed a single time. The specimen sequenced was blood. The origin of the receptors is a man in his late teens or twenties in good health. The CDR3 runs from the conserved cysteine through the conserved F or W. The D gene is left open where the match is weak. Rows give clone size only sometimes, using once, few, many, or a class for an expanded clone.

v_gene	len	abundance	d_gene	CDR3aa
TRBV20-1	11	few	.	CSGLREDTQYF
TRBV5-1	11	many	.	CASSLDHEQYF
TRBV7-2	13	.	.	CASSLLVNYGYTF
TRBV12-3/TRBV12-4	18	many	TRBD2	CASSLYGRALAGTDTQYF
TRBV6-2/TRBV6-3	17	.	TRBD1	CASSYSRVDRGAGELFF
TRBV10-3	15	.	.	CAISASQASNEKLFF
TRBV12-3/TRBV12-4	15	few	.	CASSPADGRPETQYF
TRBV21-1	16	few	.	CASSKGDKGSYNEQFF
TRBV27	13	.	.	CASTSSLRVGYTF
TRBV7-9	16	.	.	CASSRPGRENTGELFF
TRBV12-3/TRBV12-4	15	.	TRBD1	CASTSTGAGNSPLHF
TRBV7-2	16	few	.	CASSTGPTTNTGELFF
TRBV6-5	16	many	.	CASSYPPLTEDYEQYF
TRBV28	16	few	.	CASSLGAGRYQETQYF
TRBV12-3/TRBV12-4	11	few	.	CASSYLYGHTF
TRBV5-1	13	many	.	CASSVVEGTEAFF
TRBV7-9	14	.	.	CASSLNMVNTEAFF
TRBV7-9	16	.	.	CASSLGVGVHQETQYF
TRBV4-2	19	.	TRBD2	CASSQELAGAPSVADTQYF
TRBV28	17	.	.	CASSSGSRGLNTGELFF
TRBV6-7	20	.	.	CASSYSTGLMIGTHHEKLFF
TRBV10-3	14	.	TRBD2	CAISPLAAEETQYF
TRBV14	16	.	.	CASSQVGKGGSYEQYF
TRBV7-2	18	.	TRBD1	CASDLGPTGCLGNTEAFF
TRBV11-2	16	.	.	CAGSYSTPAHYYEQYF
TRBV12-3/TRBV12-4	14	few	TRBD1	CASSHTGADEKLFF
TRBV4-2	15	.	.	CASSQEVSWSYGYTF
TRBV2	16	.	TRBD1	CASSASGTGRNQPQHF
TRBV20-1	15	.	.	CSARNLGQENSPLHF
TRBV12-3/TRBV12-4	15	.	.	CASSFSAGREDTQYF
TRBV4-1	14	.	.	CASSQQTDNYGYTF
TRBV7-2	13	.	.	CASSVSDGEPQHF
TRBV6-6	14	.	.	CASSWGPRNQPQHF
TRBV7-2	12	many	.	CASSFGYNEQFF
TRBV7-2	13	.	TRBD1	CASTPDRVGEAFF
TRBV7-2	13	few	.	CASSSQVTLEAFF
TRBV12-3/TRBV12-4	15	few	.	CASSTWGVLYNEQYF
TRBV4-3	16	.	.	CASSQHTDSGANVLTF
TRBV4-1	17	.	.	CASSQVLGQGLSYEQYF
TRBV12-3/TRBV12-4	16	.	.	CASSALQGFGTDTQYF
TRBV6-5	15	once	.	CASSYLIRGEETQYF
TRBV4-1	14	few	.	CASSQEASLDEQYF
TRBV27	13	.	.	CASSPRPYTEAFF
TRBV5-4	15	.	TRBD1	CASSSAGTGRETQYF
TRBV20-1	17	.	.	CSASLGSAADRNSPLHF
TRBV4-1	16	few	.	CASSPGQQADYNEQFF
TRBV7-9	14	.	.	CANNVGGPGDEQFF
TRBV20-1	13	many	.	CSARGSTNYGYTF
TRBV5-1	14	.	TRBD2	CASSPGLAEDTQYF
TRBV29-1	12	.	TRBD2	CSVGGAQETQYF